This T cell receptor (beta chain) emerged from a study of T cell responses to AZD1222 COVID-19 vaccine. Study-wide context: Investigators merged groups given second doses at roughly 4 or roughly 12 weeks.

The V gene's germline CDR1 is SGHRS and CDR2 YFSETQ. The CDR3 is 14 residues long. Trimming at V came to 6 bases and at J to 2 bases, leaving 3 bases not matched to a gene. Study results and caveats: Repertoire sampling occurred only after the peak T cell response. Epitopes outside B.1.351 and B.1.1.7 mutated regions reportedly drew nearly half of spike TCRs. Only a handful of AZD1222 recipients tested seropositive at baseline.

With respect to this clone: The antigen is not known.

Some clones are missing from TCRdb's copy, which holds only in-frame ones; the method was immunoSEQ multiplex PCR. The sample consists of 100,000 to 150,000 clones, around 92% of them appearing once. This chain uses TRBV5-1 with TRBJ2-2, with 8 nucleotides matching TRBD2. This specimen consisted of peripheral blood, obtained on day 0 of AZD1222 vaccination. The receptor comes from an adult in good health. In nucleotides, the CDR3 is TGCGCCAGCACGGGGGGGACCAACACCGGGGAGCTGTTTTTT. Translation gives CASTGGTNTGELFF.